The 4 T cell receptor beta chains given below trace back to one sample, sequenced in a study of chemoradiotherapy in HPV16-positive cancers. Using immunoSEQ multiplex PCR, the repertoire was profiled, and TCRdb retains in-frame clones only, with some absent. Of about 13,000 clones in the sample, about 85% were seen once. Sample: blood, taken from a patient who underwent chemoradiotherapy. Receptors were obtained from a human donor with HPV-associated anogenital cancer.

This chain joins TRBV6-1 and TRBJ1-3; 7 positions match TRBD1. V trimming: 11 bases; J trimming: 0 bases; junction bases outside the gene matches: 7. The CDR3 has 14 residues. Germline V gives CDR1 MNHNS, CDR2 SASEGT. In nucleotides, the CDR3 is TGTGCCGTCCTCAGGGGGAGCTCTGGAAACACCATATATTTT. Its protein product is CAVLRGSSGNTIYF.

The chain uses TRBV19 and TRBJ2-1; D might be TRBD1 (6 bases). The V end lost 7 bases, the J end lost 7 bases, and 14 bases lay between the germline ends. CDR3 length: 13 amino acids. Looked up from germline, CDR1 is LNHDA and CDR2 is SQIVND (reference sequence). CDR3 sequence reads: CASKNDRRNEQFF. In DNA, the CDR3 is TGTGCCAGTAAGAATGACAGGAGAAATGAGCAGTTCTTC.

The chain has TRBV29-1 and TRBJ1-1, with D hard to call. This CDR3 comprises 11 residues. From germline, CDR1 is SQVTM and CDR2 ANQGSEA. The V gene lost 1 base and the J gene lost 6 bases, with 6 bases spanning the gap. CDR3: CSVEVGAEAFF. CDR3 DNA sequence: TGCAGCGTTGAAGTTGGGGCTGAAGCTTTCTTT.

This clone showed up just a few times. The chain couples TRBV6-4 to TRBJ2-2; D ambiguous. Germline lookup yields CDR1 MRHNA and CDR2 SNTAGT. V lost 2 bases to trimming and J lost 4 bases, with 8 bases between them. The CDR3 has 14 amino acids. The CDR3 DNA reads TGTGCCAGCAGTGACGGCGTATCCACCGGGGAGCTGTTTTTT. Translating it yields CASSDGVSTGELFF.